This T cell receptor beta chain was sequenced during a study of metastatic and nonmetastatic thyroid tumors. Whole-study findings and limits: Malignant tumors reportedly showed significantly higher TCR beta diversity than benign nodules in both blood and tumor.

This clone was observed many times. What it binds is unknown. TCRdb called clones again from the PCR reads with MiXCR. In the table there are 100,000 or so clones, around 14% of which are singletons. Every patient underwent thyroid surgery untreated. V lost 3 bases and J 4 bases, leaving 4 bases between the germline ends. The length of the CDR3 is 11 residues. Germline CDR1 MDHEN, CDR2 SYDVKM. The receptor was isolated from a female donor with papillary thyroid cancer or a benign thyroid nodule (not recorded which). Some clones in this sample may be carry-over from other donors' samples. The gene calls are TRBV28 and TRBJ2-7; D not certain. Material: blood. CDR3 in DNA: TGTGCCAGCAGTTTGGGGTACGAGCAGTACTTC. Its protein is CASSLGYEQYF.